The present entry profiles one TCR beta chain with its context. Its antigen is unidentified. This record comes from a study of cytomegalovirus exposure and HLA in healthy donors. Study in general: Out of about 410 genotyped donors, approximately 84% belonged to the Caucasian-associated ancestry cluster.

PCR employed 60 Vbeta and 13 Jbeta primers. In the authors' workflow: In a later analysis, around 12 million of some 80 million unique beta chains occurred in at least two donors. Using immunoSEQ multiplex PCR, the repertoire was profiled, and TCRdb retains in-frame clones only, with some absent. The V and J calls and clone size were taken over from that table, and D and trimming were inferred from the DNA. The sample includes approximately 110,000 clones. General study points: In a later analysis, HLA-associated TCR beta chains were more clonally expanded than equally common others. For cytomegalovirus status, the classifier reportedly gave diagnoses with high specificity and sensitivity.

V gave up 4 bases and J gave up 0 bases, with 6 bases separating them. Germline values: CDR1 SGHTA, CDR2 FQGTGA. This CDR3 contains 13 residues. What was sequenced was PBMCs. The V and J genes are TRBV7-3 and TRBJ2-5; tentative D call: TRBD1 (5 bases). The TCR originated in a man between 18 and 29 years old in good health and CMV-seronegative. Here the CDR3 DNA reads TGTGCCAGCAGCTCGGACAACCAAGAGACCCAGTACTTC. Amino acid sequence: CASSSDNQETQYF.